The 32 T cell receptor beta chains presented below share a single source sample, sequenced in a study of blood T cell repertoires in COVID-19. Clones were read by immunoSEQ multiplex PCR, and TCRdb kept only the in-frame ones, dropping some. The sample includes approximately 400,000 clones, approximately 88% of them seen just once. The specimen was peripheral blood. The receptors come from a woman between 45 and 60 years old with COVID-19, enrolled during active disease.

Concerning this clone itself: Additional DNA sequences in this sample encode the identical CDR3. This chain uses TRBV11-3 with TRBJ2-7; tentatively, D is TRBD1 (6 bases). This CDR3 has 15 residues. CDR1 and CDR2 from the germline V gene are SGHNT and YENEEA. Trimming pared 1 base from V and 3 bases from J, leaving 13 bases between. The CDR3 DNA reads as TGTGCCAGCAGCTTAGGGGCAGGGGCCAACTACGAGCAGTACTTC. Translated: CASSLGAGANYEQYF.

The V call is TRBV5-6, the J call TRBJ1-2; D gene uncertain. CDR3 size: 13 residues. V was shortened by 0 bases and J by 4 bases, with 7 bases between the two germline ends. CDR1 SGHDT and CDR2 YYEEEE come from the germline V gene. CDR3 in DNA: TGTGCCAGCAGCTTGGAACGGGGCTATGGCTACACCTTC. Its translation is CASSLERGYGYTF.

The chain combines TRBV6-2 or TRBV6-3 with TRBJ1-1; TRBD1 matches at 8 bases. Germline CDR1 MNHEY, CDR2 SVGEGT. The CDR3 has 13 amino acids. The V gene end was trimmed by 0 bases and the J gene end by 6 bases; junction bases not matched to a gene: 0. The CDR3: CASSYSTGAEAFF. CDR3 nucleotide sequence: TGTGCCAGCAGTTACTCGACAGGGGCTGAAGCTTTCTTT.

The V call is TRBV2, the J call TRBJ2-3; 11 bases agree with TRBD1. The CDR3 extends over 18 amino acids. J was trimmed by 3 bases and V by 9 bases; bases with no gene match: 17. Germline V gene data show CDR1 as SNHLY and CDR2 as FYNNEI. The CDR3 protein is CARTGGGGQGEWTDTQYF. The CDR3 DNA sequence: TGTGCCAGAACCGGAGGAGGGGGACAGGGGGAGTGGACAGATACGCAGTATTTT.

The V gene is TRBV10-3, the J gene TRBJ2-3; 7 bases agree with TRBD2. The germline V gene encodes CDR1 ENHRY and CDR2 SYGVKD. V shed 3 bases, J shed 2 bases, and the junction held 8 bases outside the gene matches. The CDR3 is 16 amino acids. Here the CDR3 DNA reads TGTGCCATCAGTGACTCACTAGCGATTTTCACAGATACGCAGTATTTT. It specifies CAISDSLAIFTDTQYF.

The chain has TRBV13 and TRBJ2-6; 8 nucleotides line up with TRBD2. The CDR3 is 15 residues long. V lost 5 bases to trimming and J lost 5 bases; unmatched junction nucleotides: 5. CDR1 and CDR2 (germline): PRHDT, FYEKMQ (reference sequence). The DNA of the CDR3 is TGTGCCAGCAGCCCCGGCGGGGGGCGGGCCAACGTCCTGACTTTC. Translation: CASSPGGGRANVLTF.

The chain employs TRBV11-3 and TRBJ2-1, with D perhaps TRBD2 (6 bases). CDR1 and CDR2 (germline): SGHNT, YENEEA. The ends were cut back, 1 base at V and 9 bases at J, with 13 bases in the middle. This CDR3 has 14 amino acids. CDR3: CASSLGPIGSEQFF. In DNA, the CDR3 is TGTGCCAGCAGCTTAGGCCCTATCGGGAGTGAGCAGTTCTTC.

The V and J genes are TRBV5-6 and TRBJ1-2, with a possible D match to TRBD1 (5 bases). The germline CDR1 and CDR2 sequences are SGHDT and YYEEEE. CDR3 size: 14 residues. Deletions cut 4 bases from V and 5 bases from J, with 15 bases between. The CDR3 nucleotides read TGTGCCAGCAGCCCGCATGGGACTGATTATGGCTACACCTTC. It yields the protein CASSPHGTDYGYTF.

The chain has TRBV28 and TRBJ1-5; TRBD1 matches at 9 bases. In germline, CDR1 is MDHEN, CDR2 SYDVKM. Germline trimming cut 6 bases from V and 0 bases from J; bases unmatched to any gene: 12. The CDR3 sequence is 18 residues long. CDR3 loop: CASRATRDRENSNQPQHF. In nucleotides, the CDR3 is TGTGCCAGCAGGGCAACGCGGGACAGGGAGAATAGCAATCAGCCCCAGCATTTT.

The V call is TRBV14, the J call TRBJ1-3; no reliable D call. Germline CDR1 reads SGHDN; CDR2 reads FVKESK. Trimming took off 4 bases at V and 0 bases at J, with 16 bases between the two ends. The CDR3 extends over 17 amino acids. Here the CDR3 DNA reads TGTGCCAGCAGCCCCCACGGAGAGGGCCCCTCTGGAAACACCATATATTTT. The encoded protein is CASSPHGEGPSGNTIYF.

The chain has TRBV6-1 and TRBJ2-1, with a weak D call TRBD2 (5 bases). Trimming took off 2 bases at V and 8 bases at J, with 13 bases between the two ends. Per the germline V gene, CDR1 is MNHNS and CDR2 is SASEGT. The CDR3 runs to 14 residues. This CDR3 is CASSETEASYEQFF. CDR3 DNA sequence: TGTGCCAGCAGTGAAACTGAGGCTAGCTATGAGCAGTTCTTC.

This clone turned up a few times. In nucleotides, the CDR3 is TGTGCCAGCAGCGGCACAGGGGTTGGCAATCAGCCCCAGCATTTT. Translation: CASSGTGVGNQPQHF. The J gene is TRBJ1-5, the V gene TRBV6-5, with 7 bases fitting TRBD1. The CDR3 spans 15 residues. V was clipped by 6 bases and J by 2 bases; unmatched bases: 7. From germline, CDR1 is MNHEY and CDR2 SVGAGI.

The chain uses TRBV7-3 and TRBJ2-5; TRBD2 matches at 7 bases. The germline V gene has CDR1 SGHTA and CDR2 FQGTGA. This CDR3 comprises 15 residues. After removal of 4 bases from V and 2 bases from J, the junction contained 7 bases not matched to a gene. CDR3 DNA sequence: TGTGCCAGCAGCTCCCGACTAGCACCTCAAGAGACCCAGTACTTC. This codes for CASSSRLAPQETQYF.

This sequence joins TRBV19 and TRBJ1-6, with 10 positions matching TRBD1. Germline-derived CDR1 and CDR2 are LNHDA and SQIVND (reference sequence). The CDR3 runs to 14 residues. The ends lost 4 bases at V and 10 bases at J; junction bases unmatched: 4. The CDR3 DNA is TGTGCCAGTAGTAAGGGGGACAGGGGCTCACCCCTCCACTTT. Encoded protein: CASSKGDRGSPLHF.

The V gene is TRBV30, the J gene TRBJ1-6, with TRBD1 identical over 7 bases. This CDR3 is 13 amino acids long. The germline gives CDR1 GTSNPN, CDR2 SVGIG (reference sequence). Germline trimming cut 7 bases from V and 10 bases from J; bases unmatched to any gene: 10. Here the CDR3 DNA reads TGTGCCTCTACCCACAGGGGAAACTCACCCCTCCACTTT. Protein product: CASTHRGNSPLHF.

This clone was observed a few times. The V gene is TRBV7-9, the J gene TRBJ1-2; 9 bases are shared with TRBD1. V was pared by 0 bases and J by 8 bases, with 7 bases of the junction left unmatched. This CDR3 has 15 residues. The germline CDR1 and CDR2 sequences are SEHNR and FQNEAQ (reference sequence). CDR3 in amino acids: CASSLASGTGKGYTF. CDR3 bases: TGTGCCAGCAGCTTAGCAAGCGGGACAGGGAAAGGCTACACCTTC.

The chain uses TRBV5-5 and TRBJ1-1; the D is unclear. Trimming pared 5 bases from V and 3 bases from J, leaving 11 bases between. This CDR3 contains 13 residues. Germline CDR1 and CDR2: SGHKS and YYEKEE (reference sequence). This chain's CDR3 is CASRYDKYTEAFF. DNA for the CDR3: TGTGCCAGCAGGTATGACAAGTACACTGAAGCTTTCTTT.

The rearrangement uses TRBV19 and TRBJ2-1, with 11 bases identical to TRBD2. The trim removed 5 bases at V and 9 bases at J, leaving 6 bases unmatched. This CDR3 is built from 14 residues. Germline assignment: CDR1 LNHDA and CDR2 SQIVND (reference sequence). CDR3 sequence (DNA): TGTGCCAGTAGTTTACTAGCGGGGGAGGGTGAGCAGTTCTTC. This translates into CASSLLAGEGEQFF. The full variable domain, with the rest looked up from reference TRBV19 and TRBJ2-1, is DGGITQSPKYLFRKEGQNVTLSCEQNLNHDAMYWYRQDPGQGLRLIYYSQIVNDFQKGDIAEGYSVSREKKESFPLTVTSAQKNPTAFYLCASSLLAGEGEQFFGPGTRLTVL.

This sequence joins TRBV30 and TRBJ2-3; a weak D match, TRBD2 (6 bases). The CDR3 loop spans 13 amino acids. The germline V and J ends were trimmed by 5 bases and 0 bases, with 9 bases remaining between them. Germline CDR1 and CDR2: GTSNPN and SVGIG (reference sequence). CDR3 sequence reads: CAWEGTSTDTQYF. The CDR3 DNA sequence: TGTGCCTGGGAAGGGACTAGCACAGATACGCAGTATTTT.

V gene TRBV6-2 or TRBV6-3 combines with J gene TRBJ1-6; D is possibly TRBD1 (6 bases). CDR1 MNHEY and CDR2 SVGEGT come from the germline V gene. The V end was cut by 6 bases, the J end by 0 bases, with 12 bases between. This CDR3 has 16 amino acids. CDR3 sequence (DNA): TGTGCCAGCAGCCCTACAGGGAGCTCCTATAATTCACCCCTCCACTTT. Its translation is CASSPTGSSYNSPLHF.

The rearrangement uses TRBV2 and TRBJ2-3, with TRBD2 as a possible D gene (6 bases). The CDR3 loop spans 13 amino acids. CDR1 is SNHLY, CDR2 FYNNEI, per germline. V gave up 4 bases and J gave up 2 bases, with 7 bases separating them. CDR3 bases: TGTGCCAGCAGTGCGGGGGTCACAGATACGCAGTATTTT. This codes for CASSAGVTDTQYF.

The V and J genes are TRBV29-1 and TRBJ1-2; 7 bases map to TRBD1. The germline gives CDR1 SQVTM, CDR2 ANQGSEA. Trimming at V came to 6 bases and at J to 1 base, leaving 8 bases not matched to a gene. There are 14 residues in the CDR3. The CDR3 DNA sequence: TGCAGCGTGACCGGGACAGATAATAACTATGGCTACACCTTC. Amino acid sequence: CSVTGTDNNYGYTF. The full variable domain, with the rest looked up from reference TRBV29-1 and TRBJ1-2, is SAVISQKPSRDICQRGTSLTIQCQVDSQVTMMFWYRQQPGQSLTLIATANQGSEATYESGFVIDKFPISRPNLTFSTLTVSNMSPEDSSIYLCSVTGTDNNYGYTFGSGTRLTVV.

The V call is TRBV2, the J call TRBJ1-2; 11 bases match TRBD1. The CDR3 extends over 15 amino acids. CDR1 SNHLY and CDR2 FYNNEI come from the germline V gene. Trimming took 5 bases from V and 6 from J; bases not matched to a gene: 8. CDR3 sequence (DNA): TGTGCCAGCAGTAGGGACAGGGGGGGAGATGATGGCTACACCTTC. Its translation is CASSRDRGGDDGYTF.

V is TRBV7-3 and J is TRBJ2-6; TRBD1 aligns across 7 bases. After removal of 4 bases from V and 0 bases from J, the junction contained 3 bases not matched to a gene. The CDR3 extends over 16 amino acids. Germline CDR1 and CDR2: SGHTA and FQGTGA. CDR3 sequence reads: CASSSNRGSGANVLTF. CDR3 nucleotide sequence: TGTGCCAGCAGCTCCAACAGGGGCTCTGGGGCCAACGTCCTGACTTTC.

J is TRBJ1-5 and V is TRBV7-8, with D perhaps TRBD1 (5 bases). CDR1 and CDR2 (germline): SGHVS, FQNEAQ. CDR3 length: 13 amino acids. V was trimmed by 3 bases and J by 7 bases, leaving 10 bases between them. For the CDR3, the DNA is TGTGCCAGCAGCTTGGGGCCTCGACAGCCCCAGCATTTT. Its protein is CASSLGPRQPQHF.

The V call is TRBV21-1, the J call TRBJ2-3; TRBD2 was called by the table and not checked on the DNA. TRBV21-1 is annotated as a pseudogene. The CDR3 is 17 residues long. The DNA of the CDR3 is TGTGCCAGCATGGTCCGGAATCTGGGCGGGGGGGTAGATACGCAGTATTTT. Translation gives CASMVRNLGGGVDTQYF.

The chain carries TRBV19 and TRBJ2-1; D is undetermined. This CDR3 has 13 residues. V was shortened by 10 bases and J by 1 base, with 11 bases between the two germline ends. Germline CDR1 is LNHDA and CDR2 is SQIVND (reference sequence). CDR3 residues: CATAYESYNEQFF. DNA of the CDR3: TGTGCCACAGCGTACGAATCCTACAATGAGCAGTTCTTC.

The V and J genes are TRBV5-1 and TRBJ2-2, with a tentative D call TRBD1 (5 bases). Germline lookup yields CDR1 SGHRS and CDR2 YFSETQ. The CDR3 loop spans 15 amino acids. With 0 bases removed from V and 6 bases from J, the gap between germline ends came to 12 bases. CDR3 coding DNA: TGCGCCAGCAGCTTGGGGGGCTTTAACCCCGGGGAGCTGTTTTTT. Translated, it gives CASSLGGFNPGELFF.

CDR3 nucleotide sequence: TGTGCCAGTACCACTGGACAGGGGGTGATTACCTTC. This translates into CASTTGQGVITF. The rearrangement uses TRBV19 and TRBJ1-2, with 10 bases that match TRBD1. The J segment lost 14 bases and the V segment lost 7 bases, leaving 10 bases of the junction unmatched. In germline, CDR1 is LNHDA, CDR2 SQIVND (reference sequence). The CDR3 is made up of 12 amino acids.

Here the CDR3 reads CASSLLRRENTEAFF. CDR3 DNA sequence: TGTGCCAGCAGCCTCCTCCGCAGGGAGAACACTGAAGCTTTCTTT. The chain uses TRBV28 and TRBJ1-1, with D perhaps matching TRBD1 (5 bases). The CDR3 is made up of 15 amino acids. From germline, CDR1 is MDHEN and CDR2 SYDVKM. V lost 6 bases to trimming and J lost 1 base, with 15 bases between them.

V and J are TRBV4-1 and TRBJ1-4; 9 bases are a match to TRBD1. The junction had 6 bases not matched to a gene; V was cut back by 1 base and J by 3 bases. The CDR3 spans 17 residues. CDR1 MGHRA and CDR2 YSYEKL come from the germline V gene. CDR3 protein: CASSQGGHRGPNEKLFF. Here the CDR3 DNA reads TGCGCCAGCAGCCAAGGGGGGCACAGGGGGCCTAATGAAAAACTGTTTTTT.

The genes are TRBV6-5 and TRBJ2-7; the match to TRBD2 covers 13 bases. Germline CDR1 reads MNHEY; CDR2 reads SVGAGI. The CDR3 length is 15 residues. The V gene end was trimmed by 6 bases and the J gene end by 10 bases; junction bases not matched to a gene: 12. The CDR3 nucleotides read TGTGCCAGCAGCTACCAACCGGGACTAGCGGGGAAACAGTACTTC. The encoded protein is CASSYQPGLAGKQYF.